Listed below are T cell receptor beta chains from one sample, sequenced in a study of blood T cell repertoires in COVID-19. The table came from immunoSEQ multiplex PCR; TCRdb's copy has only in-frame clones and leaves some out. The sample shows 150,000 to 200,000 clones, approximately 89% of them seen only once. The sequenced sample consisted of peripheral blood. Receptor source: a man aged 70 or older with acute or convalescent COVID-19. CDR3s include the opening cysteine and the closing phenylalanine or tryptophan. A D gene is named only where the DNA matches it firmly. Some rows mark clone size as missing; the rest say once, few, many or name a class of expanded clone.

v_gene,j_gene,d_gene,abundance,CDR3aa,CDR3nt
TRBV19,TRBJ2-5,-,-,CASSIDGREPETQYF,TGTGCCAGTAGTATAGACGGGCGGGAACCCGAGACCCAGTACTTC
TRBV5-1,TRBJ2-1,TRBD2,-,CASSLVAGGDNEQFF,TGCGCCAGCAGCTTGGTCGCGGGGGGGGACAATGAGCAGTTCTTC
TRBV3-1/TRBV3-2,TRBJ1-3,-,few,CASSPSGSGNTIYF,TGTGCCAGCAGCCCGTCGGGCTCTGGAAACACCATATATTTT
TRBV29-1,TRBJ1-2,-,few,CSVGPPLDYGYTF,TGCAGCGTAGGCCCCCCTCTAGACTATGGCTACACCTTC
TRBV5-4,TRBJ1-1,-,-,CASREQLSNTEAFF,TGTGCCAGCAGGGAACAGCTATCGAACACTGAAGCTTTCTTT
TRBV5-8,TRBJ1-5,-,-,CASSRDINQPQHF,TGTGCCAGCAGCCGAGACATCAATCAGCCCCAGCATTTT
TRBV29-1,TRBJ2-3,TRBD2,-,CSVAGTSGTDTQYF,TGCAGCGTTGCTGGGACTAGCGGCACAGATACGCAGTATTTT
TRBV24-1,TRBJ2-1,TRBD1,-,CATSDSGTGAILQFF,TGTGCCACCAGTGATTCCGGGACAGGGGCTATCCTCCAGTTCTTC
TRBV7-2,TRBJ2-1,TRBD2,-,CASSVTSGGNLEQFF,TGTGCCAGCAGCGTGACTAGCGGGGGGAACTTAGAGCAGTTCTTC
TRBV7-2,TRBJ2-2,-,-,CASSSLRGRGGELFF,TGTGCCAGCAGCTCCCTGCGGGGGCGGGGCGGGGAGCTGTTTTTT
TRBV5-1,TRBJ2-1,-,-,CASSLEGAPNEQFF,TGCGCCAGCAGCTTAGAAGGGGCCCCCAATGAGCAGTTCTTC
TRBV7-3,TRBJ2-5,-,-,CASSSSNKSSDQETQYF,TGTGCCAGCAGCTCATCCAATAAGTCTAGCGACCAAGAGACCCAGTACTTC
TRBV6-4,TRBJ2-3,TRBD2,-,CASSDQRGTEKYF,TGTGCCAGCAGTGATCAGCGGGGGACCGAGAAGTATTTT
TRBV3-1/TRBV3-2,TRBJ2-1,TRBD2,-,CASSLRGAGGNEQFF,TGTGCCAGCAGTCTGAGGGGCGCGGGGGGCAATGAGCAGTTCTTC
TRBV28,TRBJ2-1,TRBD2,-,CASKGSGGDNEQFF,TGTGCCAGCAAGGGTTCGGGGGGGGACAATGAGCAGTTCTTC
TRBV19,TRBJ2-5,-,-,CASSIGRETQYF,TGTGCCAGTAGTATAGGGCGGGAGACCCAGTACTTC
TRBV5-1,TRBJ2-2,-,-,CASSFVPGMNTGELFF,TGCGCCAGCAGCTTTGTCCCGGGGATGAACACCGGGGAGCTGTTTTTT
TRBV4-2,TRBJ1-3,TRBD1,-,CASSRVDRDGNTIYF,TGTGCCAGCAGCCGAGTGGACAGGGATGGAAACACCATATATTTT
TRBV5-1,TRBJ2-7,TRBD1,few,CASSSGQGYEQYF,TGCGCCAGCAGCTCGGGACAGGGTTACGAGCAGTACTTC
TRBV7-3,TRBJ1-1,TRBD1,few,CASSEGANTEAFF,TGTGCCAGCAGCGAGGGGGCTAACACTGAAGCTTTCTTT
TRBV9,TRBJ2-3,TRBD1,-,CASSVVAGQGGTDTQYF,TGTGCCAGCAGCGTAGTGGCCGGACAGGGGGGCACAGATACGCAGTATTTT
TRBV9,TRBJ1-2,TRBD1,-,CASSVMGQNYGYTF,TGTGCCAGCAGCGTTATGGGACAGAACTATGGCTACACCTTC
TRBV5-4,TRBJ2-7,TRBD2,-,CASSLGTSGRYEQYF,TGTGCCAGCAGCCTAGGGACTAGCGGGAGGTACGAGCAGTACTTC
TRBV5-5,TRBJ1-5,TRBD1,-,CASSLPDRVSNQPQHF,TGTGCCAGCAGCTTGCCGGACAGGGTCAGCAATCAGCCCCAGCATTTT
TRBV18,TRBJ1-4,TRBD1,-,CASSDRGPNEKLFF,TGTGCCAGCTCTGACAGGGGGCCCAATGAAAAACTGTTTTTT
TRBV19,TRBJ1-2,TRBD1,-,CASSITAGGYGYTF,TGTGCCAGTAGTATTACGGCAGGGGGCTATGGCTACACCTTC
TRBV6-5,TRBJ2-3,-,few,CASRLATRTDTQYF,TGTGCCAGCAGGCTAGCGACCCGCACAGATACGCAGTATTTT
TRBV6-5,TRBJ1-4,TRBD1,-,CASSYSAGGNEKLFF,TGTGCCAGCAGTTACTCTGCAGGGGGAAATGAAAAACTGTTTTTT
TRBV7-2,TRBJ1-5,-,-,CASSFADQPQHF,TGTGCCAGCAGCTTCGCGGATCAGCCCCAGCATTTT
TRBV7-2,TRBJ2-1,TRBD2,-,CASSLPAGNNEQFF,TGTGCCAGCAGCTTACCAGCGGGGAACAATGAGCAGTTCTTC
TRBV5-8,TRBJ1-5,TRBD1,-,CASRQGASNQPQHF,TGTGCCAGCAGACAGGGGGCGAGCAATCAGCCCCAGCATTTT
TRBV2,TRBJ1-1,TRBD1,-,CTSRVQGWTEAFF,TGTACCAGCAGGGTACAGGGGTGGACTGAAGCTTTCTTT
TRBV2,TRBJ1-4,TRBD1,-,CASSEARGPTLKLFF,TGTGCCAGCAGTGAAGCTAGGGGGCCCACCTTAAAACTGTTTTTT
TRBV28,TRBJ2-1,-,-,CASSRGGAPYNEQFF,TGTGCCAGCAGTCGAGGGGGGGCCCCTTACAATGAGCAGTTCTTC
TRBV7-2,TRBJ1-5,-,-,CASSLNPGGRQPQHF,TGTGCCAGCAGCTTAAATCCCGGGGGGCGACAGCCCCAGCATTTT
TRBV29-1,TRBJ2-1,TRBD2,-,CSLGSGGYNEQFF,TGCAGCCTCGGAAGCGGGGGTTACAATGAGCAGTTCTTC
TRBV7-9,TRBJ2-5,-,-,CASSRGLNSGETQYF,TGTGCCAGCAGCCGCGGACTCAACTCGGGGGAGACCCAGTACTTC
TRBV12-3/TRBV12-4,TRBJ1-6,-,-,CASSLGAVSPLHF,TGTGCCAGCAGTTTAGGAGCGGTCTCACCCCTCCACTTT
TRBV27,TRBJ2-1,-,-,CASSSPGPGDEQFF,TGTGCCAGCAGTTCCCCGGGGCCGGGGGATGAGCAGTTCTTC
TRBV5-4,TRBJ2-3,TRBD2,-,CASSIGTSFFTDTQYF,TGTGCCAGCAGCATTGGGACTAGTTTTTTCACAGATACGCAGTATTTT
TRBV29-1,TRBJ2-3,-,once,CSVAPETSTDTQYF,TGCAGCGTCGCCCCCGAGACTAGCACAGATACGCAGTATTTT
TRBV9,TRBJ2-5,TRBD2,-,CASSVSQGLAEETQYF,TGTGCCAGCAGCGTATCGCAGGGACTAGCGGAAGAGACCCAGTACTTC
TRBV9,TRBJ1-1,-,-,CASSVHRDTEAFF,TGTGCCAGCAGCGTGCACCGGGACACTGAAGCTTTCTTT
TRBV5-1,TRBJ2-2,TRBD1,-,CASSLTGQGISGELFF,TGCGCCAGCAGCCTAACGGGACAGGGTATCTCCGGGGAGCTGTTTTTT
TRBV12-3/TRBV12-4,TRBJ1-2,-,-,CASSSNPTRRAGF,TGTGCCAGCAGCTCGAACCCCACCCGGAGGGCAGGATTC
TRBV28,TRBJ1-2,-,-,CASSPGGYGYTF,TGTGCCAGCAGCCCCGGGGGCTATGGCTACACCTTC
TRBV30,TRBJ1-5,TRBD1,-,CAWSPGRGQGYNQPQHF,TGTGCCTGGAGTCCTGGTCGGGGACAGGGTTACAATCAGCCCCAGCATTTT
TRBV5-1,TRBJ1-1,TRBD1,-,CASSNGQAVYTEAFF,TGCGCCAGCAGCAACGGACAGGCTGTTTACACTGAAGCTTTCTTT
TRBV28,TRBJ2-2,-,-,CASSPRRGFTGELFF,TGTGCCAGCAGCCCTCGTAGGGGATTCACCGGGGAGCTGTTTTTT
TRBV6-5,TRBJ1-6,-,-,CASSMQEGINSPLHF,TGTGCCAGCAGTATGCAGGAGGGGATTAATTCACCCCTCCACTTT
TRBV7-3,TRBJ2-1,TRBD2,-,CASSTSSGLYNEQFF,TGTGCCAGCAGCACCTCTAGCGGACTCTACAATGAGCAGTTCTTC
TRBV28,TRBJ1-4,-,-,CASSPGGILDEKLFF,TGTGCCAGCAGTCCCGGGGGGATTCTGGATGAAAAACTGTTTTTT
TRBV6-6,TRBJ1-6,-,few,CASRFRGARVSPLHF,TGTGCCAGCAGGTTTCGGGGGGCGCGAGTTTCACCCCTCCACTTT
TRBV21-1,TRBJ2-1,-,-,CASSKGVLSFDRGRDNEQFF,TGTGCCAGCAGCAAAGGAGTTTTATCCTTCGACAGGGGGCGAGACAATGAGCAGTTCTTC
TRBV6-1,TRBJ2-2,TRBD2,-,CASSEPGLATGELFF,TGTGCCAGCAGTGAGCCGGGACTAGCTACCGGGGAGCTGTTTTTT
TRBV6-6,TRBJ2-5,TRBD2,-,CASSPGVGLAGGEETQYF,TGTGCCAGCAGTCCTGGGGTAGGACTAGCGGGAGGAGAAGAGACCCAGTACTTC
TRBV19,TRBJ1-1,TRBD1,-,CASSFTGGTEAFF,TGTGCCAGTAGTTTCACAGGGGGTACTGAAGCTTTCTTT